Listed below are T cell receptor beta chains from one sample, sequenced in a study of T cell repertoires in cytomegalovirus infection. A single record per CDR3 protein comes from TCRdb applying MiXCR to the reads. The table shows almost 500,000 distinct CDR3 sequences, with about 11% occurring only once. Material for sequencing was PBMCs. These receptors were collected from a human donor in good health (CMV status not recorded). Some clones in this sample may be carry-over from other donors' samples. Both conserved end residues are part of each CDR3. The order of the fields is D gene, V gene, J gene, clone size, CDR3 protein, CDR3 DNA. A D gene is named only where the DNA matches it firmly. Size tells how often a clone was seen (once, few, many) or the class of an expanded clone, and some rows leave it out.

d_call: -; v_call: TRBV12-3/TRBV12-4; j_call: TRBJ1-2; clone_size: few; cdr3_aa: CASSLVQQRSAF; cdr3_nt: TGTGCCAGCAGTTTAGTGCAGCAAAGGTCAGCCTTC
d_call: -; v_call: TRBV12-3/TRBV12-4; j_call: TRBJ2-5; clone_size: many; cdr3_aa: CASGHSEMETQYF; cdr3_nt: TGTGCCAGCGGCCACAGCGAGATGGAGACCCAGTACTTC
d_call: -; v_call: TRBV11-3; j_call: TRBJ1-3; clone_size: many; cdr3_aa: CASSETGQLSGNTIYF; cdr3_nt: TGTGCCAGCAGCGAAACGGGACAACTCTCTGGAAACACCATATATTTT
d_call: TRBD2; v_call: TRBV29-1; j_call: TRBJ2-1; clone_size: many; cdr3_aa: CSALGGGDSYNEQFF; cdr3_nt: TGCAGCGCCCTCGGGGGGGGAGACTCCTACAATGAGCAGTTCTTC
d_call: TRBD1; v_call: TRBV19; j_call: TRBJ1-2; clone_size: few; cdr3_aa: CASSKQQGPYGYTF; cdr3_nt: TGTGCCAGTAGTAAACAACAGGGGCCCTATGGCTACACCTTC
d_call: -; v_call: TRBV7-8; j_call: TRBJ2-1; clone_size: many; cdr3_aa: CASNVGVSYNEQFF; cdr3_nt: TGTGCCAGCAATGTAGGAGTGTCCTACAATGAGCAGTTCTTC
d_call: TRBD1; v_call: TRBV20-1; j_call: TRBJ1-5; clone_size: few; cdr3_aa: CSAAPGTGNQPQHF; cdr3_nt: TGCAGTGCCGCCCCCGGGACAGGGAATCAGCCCCAGCATTTT
d_call: TRBD2; v_call: TRBV7-9; j_call: TRBJ2-1; clone_size: many; cdr3_aa: CASSGLAGSYNEQFF; cdr3_nt: TGTGCCAGCAGCGGACTAGCGGGTTCCTACAATGAGCAGTTCTTC
d_call: -; v_call: TRBV29-1; j_call: TRBJ1-1; clone_size: -; cdr3_aa: CSVRFGFLGDTEAFF; cdr3_nt: TGCAGCGTCCGTTTCGGGTTTCTTGGAGACACTGAAGCTTTCTTT
d_call: -; v_call: TRBV7-9; j_call: TRBJ2-1; clone_size: few; cdr3_aa: CASSSGTSSSYNEQFF; cdr3_nt: TGTGCCAGCAGCTCCGGGACTTCTAGCTCCTACAATGAGCAGTTCTTC
d_call: TRBD1; v_call: TRBV20-1; j_call: TRBJ2-4; clone_size: few; cdr3_aa: CSARDRAPKNIQYF; cdr3_nt: TGCAGTGCGCGTGACAGGGCGCCCAAAAACATTCAGTACTTC
d_call: -; v_call: TRBV29-1; j_call: TRBJ2-1; clone_size: -; cdr3_aa: CSVEGYESSYNEQFF; cdr3_nt: TGCAGCGTTGAAGGTTACGAGAGCTCCTACAATGAGCAGTTCTTC
d_call: TRBD2; v_call: TRBV15; j_call: TRBJ2-1; clone_size: -; cdr3_aa: CATKGGRAGNEQFF; cdr3_nt: TGTGCCACAAAAGGCGGGAGGGCCGGGAATGAGCAGTTCTTC
d_call: -; v_call: TRBV6-5; j_call: TRBJ1-6; clone_size: many; cdr3_aa: CASRFGGIGSPLHF; cdr3_nt: TGTGCCAGCAGATTTGGGGGCATTGGTTCACCCCTCCACTTT
d_call: -; v_call: TRBV5-4; j_call: TRBJ1-2; clone_size: -; cdr3_aa: CASSFGVQGTYGYTF; cdr3_nt: TGTGCCAGCAGCTTCGGGGTACAGGGAACCTATGGCTACACCTTC
d_call: -; v_call: TRBV20-1; j_call: TRBJ2-1; clone_size: many; cdr3_aa: CSAREGTSSYNEQFF; cdr3_nt: TGCAGTGCTAGAGAGGGGACCAGCTCCTACAATGAGCAGTTCTTC
d_call: -; v_call: TRBV4-2; j_call: TRBJ1-3; clone_size: many; cdr3_aa: CASSQAQGSGNTIYF; cdr3_nt: TGTGCCAGCAGCCAGGCCCAGGGCTCTGGAAACACCATATATTTT